What follows is one T cell receptor beta chain and its context. Original processing methods: It was from reference gene primer amplification that nucleated cell counts were estimated. Measured with immunoSEQ multiplex PCR; TCRdb has only the in-frame clones, and not every one. The V and J calls and the clone size are those of that table, but D and trimming were determined from the DNA. The table has nearly 350,000 clones, 85% to 90% seen once. The data stem from a study of blood T cell repertoires in COVID-19. About the research overall: The samples span acute and convalescent COVID-19 from the United States, Italy and Spain. PBMCs, B-cell-depleted T cells, or T cells provided the cDNA or gDNA that made up the material.

The sequence came from a woman between 65 and 79 years old with COVID-19, enrolled during active disease. Sequences were obtained from peripheral blood.

The CDR3 reads CASSPPGGYNSPLHF. In DNA, the CDR3 is TGTGCCAGCAGCCCTCCCGGGGGGTATAATTCACCCCTCCACTTT. The chain links TRBV5-6 to TRBJ1-6; weak D call: TRBD1 (5 bases). Trimming took off 4 bases at V and 4 bases at J, with 12 bases between the two ends. CDR1 and CDR2 (germline): SGHDT, YYEEEE. This CDR3 comprises 15 residues.